What follows describes a single T cell receptor beta chain. The target antigen is unknown. The primer mix had 60 Vbeta and 13 Jbeta primers. Some clones are missing from TCRdb's copy, which holds only in-frame ones; the method was immunoSEQ multiplex PCR. The repertoire has about 170,000 clones, almost 80% of them found once; the top ten carry 0.85% to 1%. The data were obtained in a study of cytomegalovirus exposure and HLA in healthy donors. Study information: The study placed 80% to 90% of its roughly 410 genotyped donors in the Caucasian-associated ancestry cluster.

The V gene's germline CDR1 is LNHDA and CDR2 SQIVND (reference sequence). CDR3 length: 13 residues. V was shortened by 8 bases and J by 6 bases, with 13 bases between the two germline ends. Study-wide results and caveats: Accurate prediction of HLA-A and HLA-B alleles (for most subjects) was reportedly achieved from TCR beta sequences.

Sequenced sample: PBMCs. The chain employs TRBV19 and TRBJ1-4; D is perhaps TRBD1 (5 bases). The origin of this receptor is a woman aged 50 to 60 in good health and CMV-seropositive. CDR3 region: CASSARVDEKLFF. The CDR3 bases are TGTGCCAGTTCAGCCAGGGTTGATGAAAAACTGTTTTTT. Looking up the rest from reference TRBV19 and TRBJ1-4 gives the full variable domain: DGGITQSPKYLFRKEGQNVTLSCEQNLNHDAMYWYRQDPGQGLRLIYYSQIVNDFQKGDIAEGYSVSREKKESFPLTVTSAQKNPTAFYLCASSARVDEKLFFGSGTQLSVL.